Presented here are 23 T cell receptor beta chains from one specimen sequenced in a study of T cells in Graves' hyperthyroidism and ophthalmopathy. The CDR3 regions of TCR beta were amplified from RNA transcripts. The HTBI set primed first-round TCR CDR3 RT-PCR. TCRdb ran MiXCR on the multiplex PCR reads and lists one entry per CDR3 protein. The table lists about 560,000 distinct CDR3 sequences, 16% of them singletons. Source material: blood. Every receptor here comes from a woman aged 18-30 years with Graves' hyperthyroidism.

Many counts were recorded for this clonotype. CDR3 sequence: CSARAANYGYTF. DNA of the CDR3: TGCAGTGCTAGAGCGGCTAACTATGGCTACACCTTC. This rearrangement joins TRBV20-1 to TRBJ1-2; D unresolved. Looked up from germline, CDR1 is DFQATT and CDR2 is SNEGSKA (reference sequence). The CDR3 runs to 12 residues. V was shortened by 1 base and J by 0 bases, with 3 bases between the two germline ends.

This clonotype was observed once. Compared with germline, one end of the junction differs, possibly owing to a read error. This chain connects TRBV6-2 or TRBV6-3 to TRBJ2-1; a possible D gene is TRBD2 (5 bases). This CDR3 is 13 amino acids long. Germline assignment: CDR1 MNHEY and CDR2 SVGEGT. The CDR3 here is CASSYSSERAQFF. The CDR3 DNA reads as TGTGCCAGCAGCTACTCGAGTGAGAGGGCCCAGTTCTTC.

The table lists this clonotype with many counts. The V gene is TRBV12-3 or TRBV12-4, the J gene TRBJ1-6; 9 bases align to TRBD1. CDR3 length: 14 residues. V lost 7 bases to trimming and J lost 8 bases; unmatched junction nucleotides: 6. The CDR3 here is CASTVTGGYSPLHF. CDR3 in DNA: TGTGCCAGCACTGTGACAGGGGGGTATTCACCCCTCCACTTT.

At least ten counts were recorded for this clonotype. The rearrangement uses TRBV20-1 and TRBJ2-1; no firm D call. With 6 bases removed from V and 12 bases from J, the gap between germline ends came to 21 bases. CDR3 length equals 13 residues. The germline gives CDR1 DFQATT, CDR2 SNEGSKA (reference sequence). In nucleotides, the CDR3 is TGCAGTGCCCTAAAACCGCAGGACGTGGGGCAGTTCTTC. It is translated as CSALKPQDVGQFF.

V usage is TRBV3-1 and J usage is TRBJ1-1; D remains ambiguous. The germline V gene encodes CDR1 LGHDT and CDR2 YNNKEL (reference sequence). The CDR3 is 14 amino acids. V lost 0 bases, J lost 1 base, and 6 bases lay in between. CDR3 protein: CASSQDIGNTEAFF. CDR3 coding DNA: TGTGCCAGCAGCCAAGATATCGGGAACACTGAAGCTTTCTTT.

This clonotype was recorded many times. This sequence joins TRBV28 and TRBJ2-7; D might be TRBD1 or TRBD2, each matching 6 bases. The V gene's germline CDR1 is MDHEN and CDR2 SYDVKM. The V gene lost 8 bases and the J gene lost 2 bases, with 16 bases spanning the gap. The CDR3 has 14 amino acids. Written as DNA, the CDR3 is TGTGCCAGCCACGAGGGGGGTTACACCTACGAGCAGTACTTC. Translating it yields CASHEGGYTYEQYF.

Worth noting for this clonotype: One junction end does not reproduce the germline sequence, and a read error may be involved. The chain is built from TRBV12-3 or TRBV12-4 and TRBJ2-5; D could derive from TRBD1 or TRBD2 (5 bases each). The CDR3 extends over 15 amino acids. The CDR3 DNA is TGTGCCAGCACTCTCCCCTCCCGGGACCAAGGGACCCAGTACTTC. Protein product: CASTLPSRDQGTQYF.

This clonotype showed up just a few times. The CDR3: CASSLGTGAGNTIYF. The CDR3 region has the DNA TGTGCCAGCAGCTTAGGGACAGGCGCTGGAAACACCATATATTTT. The chain joins TRBV11-2 to TRBJ1-3; TRBD1 matches 7 bases. With V trimmed by 1 base and J by 2 bases, 2 bases remained unmatched. The germline gives CDR1 SGHAT, CDR2 FQNNGV. This CDR3 is 15 amino acids long.

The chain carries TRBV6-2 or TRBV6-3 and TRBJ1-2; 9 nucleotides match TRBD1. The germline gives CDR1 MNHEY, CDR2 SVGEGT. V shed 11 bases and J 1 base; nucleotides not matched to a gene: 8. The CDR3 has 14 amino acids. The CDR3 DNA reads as TGTGCCGGCCGACAGGGGGGAAGTAACTATGGCTACACCTTC. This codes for CAGRQGGSNYGYTF.

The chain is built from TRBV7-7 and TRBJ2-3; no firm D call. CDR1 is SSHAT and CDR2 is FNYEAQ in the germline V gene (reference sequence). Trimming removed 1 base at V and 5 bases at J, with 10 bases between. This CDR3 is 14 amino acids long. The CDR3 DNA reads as TGTGCCAGCAGCTTAGGCTTAGGTTTAGATACGCAGTATTTT. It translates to CASSLGLGLDTQYF.

CDR3 amino acids: CASSFMRGPNTGELFF. The CDR3 DNA follows: TGCGCCAGCAGCTTTATGCGCGGACCCAACACCGGGGAGCTGTTTTTT. J is TRBJ2-2 and V is TRBV5-1; D is unresolved. Trimming stripped 2 bases from V and 2 bases from J, with 13 bases between. Germline-derived CDR1 and CDR2 are SGHRS and YFSETQ. The CDR3 contains 16 residues. The entire variable domain, with the rest obtained from reference TRBV5-1 and TRBJ2-2, is as follows: KAGVTQTPRYLIKTRGQQVTLSCSPISGHRSVSWYQQTPGQGLQFLFEYFSETQRNKGNFPGRFSGRQFSNSRSEMNVSTLELGDSALYLCASSFMRGPNTGELFFGEGSRLTVL.

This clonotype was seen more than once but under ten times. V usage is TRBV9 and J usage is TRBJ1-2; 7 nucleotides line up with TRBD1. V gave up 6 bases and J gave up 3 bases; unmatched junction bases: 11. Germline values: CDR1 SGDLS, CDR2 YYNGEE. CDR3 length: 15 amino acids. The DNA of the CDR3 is TGTGCCAGCACTTGGGGAGGGACAGACGACTATGGCTACACCTTC. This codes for CASTWGGTDDYGYTF.

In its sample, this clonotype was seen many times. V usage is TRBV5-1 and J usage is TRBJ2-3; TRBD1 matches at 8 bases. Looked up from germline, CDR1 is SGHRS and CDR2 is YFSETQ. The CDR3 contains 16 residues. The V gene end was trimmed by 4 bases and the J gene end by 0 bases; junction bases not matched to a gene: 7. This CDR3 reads CASSGSWTGSTDTQYF. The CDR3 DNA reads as TGCGCCAGCAGCGGGTCCTGGACAGGGAGCACAGATACGCAGTATTTT.

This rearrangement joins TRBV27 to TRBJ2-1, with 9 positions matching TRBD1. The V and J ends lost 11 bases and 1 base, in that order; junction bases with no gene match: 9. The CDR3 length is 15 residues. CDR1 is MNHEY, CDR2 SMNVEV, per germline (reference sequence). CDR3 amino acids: CACNHGTGSYNEQFF. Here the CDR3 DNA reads TGTGCCTGCAACCACGGGACAGGGTCCTACAATGAGCAGTTCTTC.

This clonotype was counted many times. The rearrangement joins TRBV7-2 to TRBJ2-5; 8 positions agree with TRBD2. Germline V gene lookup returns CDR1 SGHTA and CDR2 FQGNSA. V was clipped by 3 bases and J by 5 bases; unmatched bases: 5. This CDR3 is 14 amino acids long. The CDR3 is CASSFGGADETQYF. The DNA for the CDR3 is TGTGCCAGCAGCTTCGGGGGGGCAGACGAGACCCAGTACTTC.

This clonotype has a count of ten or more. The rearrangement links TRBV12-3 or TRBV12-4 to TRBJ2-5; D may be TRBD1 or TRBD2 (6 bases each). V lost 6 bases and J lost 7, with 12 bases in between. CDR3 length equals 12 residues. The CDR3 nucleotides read TGTGCCAGCAGAGGAGGGGGAGGGACCCAGTACTTC. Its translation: CASRGGGGTQYF.

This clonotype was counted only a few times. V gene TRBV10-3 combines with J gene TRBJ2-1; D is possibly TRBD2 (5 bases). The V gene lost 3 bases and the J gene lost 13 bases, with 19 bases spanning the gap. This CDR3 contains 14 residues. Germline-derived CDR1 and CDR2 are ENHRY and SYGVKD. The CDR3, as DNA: TGTGCCATCAGTGAATACGTGGCCGGGATCGCCCAGTTCTTC. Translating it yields CAISEYVAGIAQFF.

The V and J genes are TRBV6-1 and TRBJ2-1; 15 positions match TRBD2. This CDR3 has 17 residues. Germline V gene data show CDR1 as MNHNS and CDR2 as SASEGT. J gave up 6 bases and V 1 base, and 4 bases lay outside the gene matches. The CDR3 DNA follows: TGTGCCAGCAGTGAAGGGACTAGCGGGAGGGCCGGCAATGAGCAGTTCTTC. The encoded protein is CASSEGTSGRAGNEQFF.

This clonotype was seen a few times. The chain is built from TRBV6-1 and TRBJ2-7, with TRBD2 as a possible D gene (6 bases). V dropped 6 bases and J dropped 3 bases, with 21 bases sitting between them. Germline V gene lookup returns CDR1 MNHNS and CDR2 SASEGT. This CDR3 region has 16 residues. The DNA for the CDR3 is TGTGCCAGCAGGGGTGGGACTGAGACTGGAGACTACGAGCAGTACTTC. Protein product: CASRGGTETGDYEQYF.

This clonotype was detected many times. The CDR3 sequence: CAGGQGVYEQYF. The CDR3 nucleotides read TGTGCCGGTGGACAGGGCGTGTACGAGCAGTACTTC. The chain is built from TRBV6-1 and TRBJ2-7; 8 bases agree with TRBD1. J was trimmed by 4 bases and V by 11 bases; bases with no gene match: 7. Germline lookup yields CDR1 MNHNS and CDR2 SASEGT. This CDR3 contains 12 residues.

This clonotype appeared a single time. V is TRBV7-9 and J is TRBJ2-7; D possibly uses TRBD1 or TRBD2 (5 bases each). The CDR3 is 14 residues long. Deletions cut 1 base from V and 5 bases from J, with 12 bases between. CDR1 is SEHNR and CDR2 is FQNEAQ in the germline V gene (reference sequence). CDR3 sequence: CASSLDGVGHEQYF. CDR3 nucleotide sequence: TGTGCCAGCAGCTTAGACGGGGTGGGGCACGAGCAGTACTTC. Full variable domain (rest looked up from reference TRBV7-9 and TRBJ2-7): DTGVSQNPRHKITKRGQNVTFRCDPISEHNRLYWYRQTLGQGPEFLTYFQNEAQLEKSRLLSDRFSAERPKGSFSTLEIQRTEQGDSAMYLCASSLDGVGHEQYFGPGTRLTVT.

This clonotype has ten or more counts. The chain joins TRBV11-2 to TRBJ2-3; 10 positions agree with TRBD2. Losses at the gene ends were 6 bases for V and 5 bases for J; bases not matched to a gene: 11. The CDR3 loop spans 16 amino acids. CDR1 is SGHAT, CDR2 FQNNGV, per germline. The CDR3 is CASRGGAGGLGDTQYF. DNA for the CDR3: TGTGCCAGCAGGGGGGGAGCGGGGGGGCTCGGAGATACGCAGTATTTT.

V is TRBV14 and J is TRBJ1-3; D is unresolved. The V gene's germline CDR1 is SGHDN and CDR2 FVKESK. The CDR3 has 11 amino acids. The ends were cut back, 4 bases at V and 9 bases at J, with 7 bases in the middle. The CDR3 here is CASSRATTIYF. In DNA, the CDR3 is TGTGCCAGCAGCCGCGCTACCACCATATATTTT.